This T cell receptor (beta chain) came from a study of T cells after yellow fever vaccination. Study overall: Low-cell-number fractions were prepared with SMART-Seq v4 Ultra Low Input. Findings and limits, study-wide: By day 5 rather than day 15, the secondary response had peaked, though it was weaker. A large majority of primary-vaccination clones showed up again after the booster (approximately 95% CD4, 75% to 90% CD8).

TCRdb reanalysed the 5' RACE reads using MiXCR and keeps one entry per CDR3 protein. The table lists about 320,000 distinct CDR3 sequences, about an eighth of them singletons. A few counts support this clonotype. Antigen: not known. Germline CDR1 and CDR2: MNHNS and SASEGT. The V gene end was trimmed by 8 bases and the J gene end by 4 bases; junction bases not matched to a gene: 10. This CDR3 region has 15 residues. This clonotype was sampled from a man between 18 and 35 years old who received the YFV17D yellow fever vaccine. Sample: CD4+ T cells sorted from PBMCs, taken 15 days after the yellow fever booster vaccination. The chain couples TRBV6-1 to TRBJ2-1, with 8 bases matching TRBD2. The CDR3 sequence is CASLEQRGPYNEQFF. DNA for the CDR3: TGTGCCAGCCTCGAGCAGCGGGGGCCGTACAATGAGCAGTTCTTC.